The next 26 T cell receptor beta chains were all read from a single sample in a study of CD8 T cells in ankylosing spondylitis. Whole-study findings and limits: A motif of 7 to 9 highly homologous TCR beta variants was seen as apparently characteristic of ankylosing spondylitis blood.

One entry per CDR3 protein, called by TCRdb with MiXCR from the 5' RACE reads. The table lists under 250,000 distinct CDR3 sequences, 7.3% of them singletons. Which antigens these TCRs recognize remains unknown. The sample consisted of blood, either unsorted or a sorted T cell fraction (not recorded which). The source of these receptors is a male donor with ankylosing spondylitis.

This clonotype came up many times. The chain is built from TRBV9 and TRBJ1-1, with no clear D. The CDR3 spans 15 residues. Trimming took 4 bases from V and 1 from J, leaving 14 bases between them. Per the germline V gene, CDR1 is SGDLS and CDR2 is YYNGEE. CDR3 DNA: TGTGCCAGCAGCTCCCACCGGACCCAGAACACTGAAGCTTTCTTT. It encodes CASSSHRTQNTEAFF.

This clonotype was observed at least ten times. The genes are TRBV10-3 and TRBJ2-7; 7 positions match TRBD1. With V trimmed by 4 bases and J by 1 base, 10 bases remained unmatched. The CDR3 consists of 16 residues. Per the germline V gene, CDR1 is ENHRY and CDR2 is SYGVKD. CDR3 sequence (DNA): TGTGCCATCAGTGGCACAGACAGGGAAGTATCCTACGAGCAGTACTTC. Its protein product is CAISGTDREVSYEQYF.

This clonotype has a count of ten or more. The DNA for the CDR3 is TGTGCCAGCAGCCTTACTAGCGGGAGGGCCTGGGAGCAGTTCTTC. Protein product: CASSLTSGRAWEQFF. The chain carries TRBV5-6 and TRBJ2-1, with 13 nucleotides matching TRBD2. Germline V gives CDR1 SGHDT, CDR2 YYEEEE. CDR3 length: 15 amino acids. V shed 4 bases, J shed 10 bases, and the junction held 8 bases outside the gene matches.

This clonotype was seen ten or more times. The CDR3 region is CATEERTQYF. CDR3 in DNA: TGTGCCACTGAGGAACGGACCCAGTACTTC. The rearrangement uses TRBV7-9 and TRBJ2-5; D gene unclear. Germline assignment: CDR1 SEHNR and CDR2 FQNEAQ (reference sequence). The CDR3 is 10 amino acids. The ends were cut back, 10 bases at V and 7 bases at J, with 10 bases in the middle.

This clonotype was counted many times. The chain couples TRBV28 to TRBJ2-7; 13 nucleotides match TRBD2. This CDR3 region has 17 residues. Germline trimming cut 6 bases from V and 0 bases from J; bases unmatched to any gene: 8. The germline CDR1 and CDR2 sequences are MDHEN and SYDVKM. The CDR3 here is CASSLRGLAGTSYEQYF. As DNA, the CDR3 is TGTGCCAGCAGCTTGCGGGGACTAGCGGGGACCTCCTACGAGCAGTACTTC. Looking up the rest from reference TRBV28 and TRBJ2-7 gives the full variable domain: DVKVTQSSRYLVKRTGEKVFLECVQDMDHENMFWYRQDPGLGLRLIYFSYDVKMKEKGDIPEGYSVSREKKERFSLILESASTNQTSMYLCASSLRGLAGTSYEQYFGPGTRLTVT.

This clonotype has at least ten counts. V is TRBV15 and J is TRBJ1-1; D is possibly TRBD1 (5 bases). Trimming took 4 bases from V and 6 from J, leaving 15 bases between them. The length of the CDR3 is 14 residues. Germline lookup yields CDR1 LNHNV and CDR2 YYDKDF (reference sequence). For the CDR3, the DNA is TGTGCCACCAGCACCCCAGATCGGGGCGCTGAAGCTTTCTTT. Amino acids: CATSTPDRGAEAFF.

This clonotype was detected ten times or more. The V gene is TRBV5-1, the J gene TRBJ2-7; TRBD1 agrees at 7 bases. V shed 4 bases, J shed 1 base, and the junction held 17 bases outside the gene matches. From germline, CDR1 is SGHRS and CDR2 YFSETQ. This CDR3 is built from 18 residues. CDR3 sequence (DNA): TGCGCCAGCAGCGCCTCCGGGACAGTCAAGACATCGTCCTACGAGCAGTACTTC. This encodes CASSASGTVKTSSYEQYF.

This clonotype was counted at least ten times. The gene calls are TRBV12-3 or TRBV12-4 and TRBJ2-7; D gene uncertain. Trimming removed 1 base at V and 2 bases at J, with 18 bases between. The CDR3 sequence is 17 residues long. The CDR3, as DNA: TGTGCCAGCAGTTTAGAGATAGGAGAGAACGGACCCTACGAGCAGTACTTC. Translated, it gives CASSLEIGENGPYEQYF.

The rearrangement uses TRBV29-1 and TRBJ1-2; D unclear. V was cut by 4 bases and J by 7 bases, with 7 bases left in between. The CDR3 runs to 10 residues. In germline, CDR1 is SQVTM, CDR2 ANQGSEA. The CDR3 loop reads CSVARSGYTF. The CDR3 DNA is TGCAGCGTTGCGAGGAGTGGCTACACCTTC.

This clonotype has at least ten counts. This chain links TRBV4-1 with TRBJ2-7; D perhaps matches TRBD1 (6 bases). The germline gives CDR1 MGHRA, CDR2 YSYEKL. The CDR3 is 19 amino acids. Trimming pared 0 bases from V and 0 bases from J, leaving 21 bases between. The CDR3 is CASSQDRFLSTGPSYEQYF. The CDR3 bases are TGCGCCAGCAGCCAAGATCGCTTTCTCAGTACAGGGCCCTCCTACGAGCAGTACTTC.

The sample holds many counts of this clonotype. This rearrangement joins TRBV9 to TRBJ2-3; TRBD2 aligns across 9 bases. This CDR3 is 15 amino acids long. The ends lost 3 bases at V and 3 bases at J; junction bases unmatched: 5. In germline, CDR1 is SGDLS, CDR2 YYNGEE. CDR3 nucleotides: TGTGCCAGCAGCGATAGCGGGAGTGGGACAGATACGCAGTATTTT. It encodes CASSDSGSGTDTQYF.

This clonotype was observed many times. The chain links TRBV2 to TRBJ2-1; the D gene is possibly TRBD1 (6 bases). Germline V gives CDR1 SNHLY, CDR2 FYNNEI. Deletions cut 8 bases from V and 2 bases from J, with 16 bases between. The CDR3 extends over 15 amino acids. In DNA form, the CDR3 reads TGTGCCAGCCCGAGGGACACCAGCCCCTACAATGAGCAGTTCTTC. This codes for CASPRDTSPYNEQFF.

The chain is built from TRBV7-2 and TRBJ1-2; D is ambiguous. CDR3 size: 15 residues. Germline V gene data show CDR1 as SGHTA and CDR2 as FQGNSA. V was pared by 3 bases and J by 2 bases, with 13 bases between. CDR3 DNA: TGTGCCAGCAGCTTCAGGCCCGGGCCCAACTATGGCTACACCTTC. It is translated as CASSFRPGPNYGYTF.

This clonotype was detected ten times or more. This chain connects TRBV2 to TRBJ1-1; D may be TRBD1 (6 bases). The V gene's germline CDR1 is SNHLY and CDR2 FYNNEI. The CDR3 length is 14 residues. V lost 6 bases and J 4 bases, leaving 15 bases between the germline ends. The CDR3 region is CASSYQDSFTEAFF. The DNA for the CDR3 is TGTGCCAGCAGCTACCAGGACAGTTTCACTGAAGCTTTCTTT.

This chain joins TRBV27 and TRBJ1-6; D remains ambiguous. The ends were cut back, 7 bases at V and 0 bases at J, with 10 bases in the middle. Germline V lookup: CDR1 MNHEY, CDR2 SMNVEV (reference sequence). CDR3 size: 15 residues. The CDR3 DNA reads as TGTGCCAGCACTAGGTCGCGCTCCTATAATTCACCCCTCCACTTT. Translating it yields CASTRSRSYNSPLHF.

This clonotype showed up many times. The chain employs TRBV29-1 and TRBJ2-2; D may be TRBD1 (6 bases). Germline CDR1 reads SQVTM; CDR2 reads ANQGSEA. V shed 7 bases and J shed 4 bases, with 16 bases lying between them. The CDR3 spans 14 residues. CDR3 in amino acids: CSAAAGAVTGELFF. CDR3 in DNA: TGCAGCGCCGCCGCAGGGGCGGTCACCGGGGAGCTGTTTTTT.

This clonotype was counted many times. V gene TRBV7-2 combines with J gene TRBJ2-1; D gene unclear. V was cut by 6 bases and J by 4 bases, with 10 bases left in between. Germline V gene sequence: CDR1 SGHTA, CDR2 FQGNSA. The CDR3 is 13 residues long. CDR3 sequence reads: CASRQPLYNEQFF. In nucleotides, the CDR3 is TGTGCCAGCAGACAGCCCTTATACAATGAGCAGTTCTTC.

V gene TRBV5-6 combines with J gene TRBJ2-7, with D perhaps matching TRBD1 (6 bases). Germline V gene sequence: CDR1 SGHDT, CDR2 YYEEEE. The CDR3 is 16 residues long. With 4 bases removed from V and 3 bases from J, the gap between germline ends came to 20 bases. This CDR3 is CASSDWDTTRDYEQYF. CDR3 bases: TGTGCCAGCAGCGACTGGGACACCACCCGGGACTACGAGCAGTACTTC.

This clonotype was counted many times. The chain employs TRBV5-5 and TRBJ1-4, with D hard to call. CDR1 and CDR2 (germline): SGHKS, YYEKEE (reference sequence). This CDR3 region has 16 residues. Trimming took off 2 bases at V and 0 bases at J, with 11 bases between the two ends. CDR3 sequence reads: CASSLWQRATNEKLFF. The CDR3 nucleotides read TGTGCCAGCAGCTTATGGCAGAGAGCAACTAATGAAAAACTGTTTTTT.

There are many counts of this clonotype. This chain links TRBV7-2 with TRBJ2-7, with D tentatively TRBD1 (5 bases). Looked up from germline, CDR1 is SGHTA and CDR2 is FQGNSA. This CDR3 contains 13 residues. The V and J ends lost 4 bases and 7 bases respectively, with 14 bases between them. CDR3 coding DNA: TGTGCCAGCAGCTCAGGGCTAAAGGGGGAGCAGTACTTC. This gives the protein CASSSGLKGEQYF.

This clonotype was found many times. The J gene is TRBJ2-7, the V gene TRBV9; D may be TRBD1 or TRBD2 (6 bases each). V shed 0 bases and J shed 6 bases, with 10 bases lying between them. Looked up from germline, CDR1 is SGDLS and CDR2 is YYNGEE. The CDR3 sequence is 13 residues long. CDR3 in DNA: TGTGCCAGCAGCGTAGTTGGAGGGGGCGAGCAGTACTTC. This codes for CASSVVGGGEQYF.

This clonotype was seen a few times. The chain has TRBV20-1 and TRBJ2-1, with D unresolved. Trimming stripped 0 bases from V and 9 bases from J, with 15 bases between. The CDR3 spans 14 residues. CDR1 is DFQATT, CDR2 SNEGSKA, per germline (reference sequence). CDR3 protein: CSARDNDVGSEQFF. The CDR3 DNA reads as TGCAGTGCTAGAGATAACGATGTGGGTTCTGAGCAGTTCTTC.

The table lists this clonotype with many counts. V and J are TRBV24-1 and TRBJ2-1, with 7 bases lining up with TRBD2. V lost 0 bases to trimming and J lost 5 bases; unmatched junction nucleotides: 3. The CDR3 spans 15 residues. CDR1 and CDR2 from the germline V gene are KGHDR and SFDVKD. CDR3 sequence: CATSDLRLADNEQFF. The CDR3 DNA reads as TGTGCCACCAGTGATTTGAGGCTAGCGGACAATGAGCAGTTCTTC.

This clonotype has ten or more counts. The CDR3 loop reads CASSNWRDGTLYEQYF. CDR3 in DNA: TGTGCCAGTAGTAACTGGCGGGACGGAACCCTATACGAGCAGTACTTC. The rearrangement joins TRBV19 to TRBJ2-7, with D perhaps TRBD2 (6 bases). This CDR3 region has 16 residues. Looked up from germline, CDR1 is LNHDA and CDR2 is SQIVND (reference sequence). V gave up 4 bases and J gave up 4 bases, with 20 bases separating them.

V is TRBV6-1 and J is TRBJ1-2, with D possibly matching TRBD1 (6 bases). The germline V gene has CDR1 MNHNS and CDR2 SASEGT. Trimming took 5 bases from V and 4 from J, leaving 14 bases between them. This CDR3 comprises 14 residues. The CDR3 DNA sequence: TGTGCCAGCAGTAGGGAGACAGGAGGCTATGGCTACACCTTC. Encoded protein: CASSRETGGYGYTF.

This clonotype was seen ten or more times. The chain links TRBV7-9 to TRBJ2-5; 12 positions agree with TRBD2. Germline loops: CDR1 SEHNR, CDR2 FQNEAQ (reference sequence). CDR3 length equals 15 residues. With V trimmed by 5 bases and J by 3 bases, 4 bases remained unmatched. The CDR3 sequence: CASSQTSGGEETQYF. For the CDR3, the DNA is TGTGCCAGCAGCCAGACTAGCGGGGGAGAAGAGACCCAGTACTTC.